These 7 T cell receptor beta chains were all obtained from the same sample, sequenced in a study of blood T cell repertoires in COVID-19. Profiling relied on immunoSEQ multiplex PCR, and the TCRdb table lists in-frame clones only, not all of them. The sample yields some 150,000 clones, over 75% seen once. What was sequenced was peripheral blood. Receptors originate from a woman aged 55-75 years with COVID-19, enrolled during active disease.

The CDR3 region has the DNA TGCGCCAGCAGCTTCCCAGGGGGCGATAACATTCAGTACTTC. Protein: CASSFPGGDNIQYF. The chain combines TRBV5-1 with TRBJ2-4, with 8 bases aligning to TRBD1. This CDR3 region has 14 residues. The germline V gene has CDR1 SGHRS and CDR2 YFSETQ. J gave up 7 bases and V 2 bases, and 5 bases lay outside the gene matches.

The genes are TRBV5-5 and TRBJ2-2, with D perhaps TRBD1 (5 bases). The CDR3 contains 17 residues. The germline V gene has CDR1 SGHKS and CDR2 YYEKEE (reference sequence). V lost 4 bases to trimming and J lost 5 bases, with 21 bases between them. The CDR3 sequence is CASSPVGMGLETGELFF. In DNA, the CDR3 is TGTGCCAGCAGCCCGGTTGGTATGGGGCTCGAAACCGGGGAGCTGTTTTTT.

With regard to this clone: At one of its ends the junction is not consistent with the germline gene, which may arise from a read error. V usage is TRBV15 and J usage is TRBJ2-5; no reliable D call. The CDR3 contains 16 residues. Germline CDR1 reads LNHNV; CDR2 reads YYDKDF (reference sequence). CDR3 coding DNA: TGTGCCACCAGCGGAGAGTTCCTGGCTAGCCAAGAGACCCAGTACTTC. Translating it yields CATSGEFLASQETQYF.

The chain recombines TRBV7-3 with TRBJ1-1; D is ambiguous. The V gene lost 4 bases and the J gene lost 0 bases, with 15 bases spanning the gap. The CDR3 is 16 residues long. Germline assignment: CDR1 SGHTA and CDR2 FQGTGA. Here the CDR3 reads CASSSYWSLVNTEAFF. DNA for the CDR3: TGTGCCAGCAGCTCTTATTGGAGCTTGGTGAACACTGAAGCTTTCTTT.

The chain joins TRBV7-6 to TRBJ1-3; 11 bases are a match to TRBD1. The V gene's germline CDR1 is SGHVS and CDR2 FNYEAQ. The CDR3 totals 18 residues. After removal of 5 bases from V and 0 bases from J, the junction contained 9 bases not matched to a gene. CDR3 sequence (DNA): TGTGCCAGCAGCCCATTCCGGGACAGGGGGTTCTCTGGAAACACCATATATTTT. This sequence encodes CASSPFRDRGFSGNTIYF.

The rearrangement links TRBV5-1 to TRBJ2-7; D is undetermined. Between the trimmed V and J ends, which lost 0 bases and 3 bases, there was a span of 7 bases. CDR1 and CDR2 from the germline V gene are SGHRS and YFSETQ. The CDR3 extends over 13 amino acids. CDR3 in DNA: TGCGCCAGCAGCTTGGGCCAGTTCTACGAGCAGTACTTC. This gives the protein CASSLGQFYEQYF.

The J gene is TRBJ1-2, the V gene TRBV11-1; 10 nucleotides line up with TRBD1. V trimming: 4 bases; J trimming: 6 bases; junction bases outside the gene matches: 5. Germline-derived CDR1 and CDR2 are SGHAT and FQDESV (reference sequence). The CDR3 spans 14 residues. The CDR3 loop is CASSSGQGRHGYTF. Here the CDR3 DNA reads TGTGCCAGCAGCTCGGGACAGGGGAGGCATGGCTACACCTTC.